This is a list of T cell receptor beta chains from one sample in a study of control samples from healthy donors and cancer patients. Some clones are missing from TCRdb's copy, which holds only in-frame ones; the method was immunoSEQ multiplex PCR. In the table there are about 120,000 clones, approximately 88% of which are singletons. Material for sequencing was blood. The origin of the receptors is a man in his forties or fifties in good health. Each CDR3 is given with its conserved first and last residue. The order of the fields is D gene, J gene, V gene, clone size, CDR3 protein, CDR3 DNA. The D gene is left open where the match is weak. Clone size appears in some rows only: once, few, many, or a class for an expanded clone.

d_call: NA; j_call: TRBJ1-5; v_call: TRBV10-2; clone_size: NA; cdr3_aa: CASRDLNNQPQHF; cdr3_nt: TGCGCCAGCAGAGACTTAAACAATCAGCCCCAGCATTTT
d_call: NA; j_call: TRBJ1-3; v_call: TRBV7-9; clone_size: once; cdr3_aa: CASSVPGNTIYF; cdr3_nt: TGTGCCAGCAGCGTACCTGGAAACACCATATATTTT
d_call: NA; j_call: TRBJ2-7; v_call: TRBV19; clone_size: NA; cdr3_aa: CASSSAQGWFGYEQYF; cdr3_nt: TGTGCCAGTAGTAGTGCTCAGGGATGGTTTGGCTACGAGCAGTACTTC
d_call: NA; j_call: TRBJ1-2; v_call: TRBV7-8; clone_size: few; cdr3_aa: CASTPTVEGGYTF; cdr3_nt: TGTGCCAGCACCCCGACGGTGGAAGGTGGCTACACCTTC
d_call: NA; j_call: TRBJ2-1; v_call: TRBV30; clone_size: NA; cdr3_aa: CAWSVGTPRYNEQFF; cdr3_nt: TGTGCCTGGAGTGTAGGTACCCCGCGTTACAATGAGCAGTTCTTC
d_call: NA; j_call: TRBJ2-6; v_call: TRBV4-3; clone_size: NA; cdr3_aa: CASSQEAYRAGPFGANVLTF; cdr3_nt: TGCGCCAGCAGCCAAGAGGCGTATCGAGCGGGCCCATTCGGGGCCAACGTCCTGACTTTC
d_call: TRBD1; j_call: TRBJ2-7; v_call: TRBV20-1; clone_size: NA; cdr3_aa: CSARQGYEQYF; cdr3_nt: TGCAGTGCACGACAGGGCTACGAGCAGTACTTC
d_call: NA; j_call: TRBJ1-6; v_call: TRBV6-6; clone_size: NA; cdr3_aa: CASSWTADYSPLHF; cdr3_nt: TGTGCCAGCAGTTGGACGGCAGACTATTCACCCCTCCACTTT
d_call: NA; j_call: TRBJ2-1; v_call: TRBV27; clone_size: NA; cdr3_aa: CASSPWAHYNEQFF; cdr3_nt: TGTGCCAGCAGCCCCTGGGCTCATTACAATGAGCAGTTCTTC
d_call: TRBD2; j_call: TRBJ2-1; v_call: TRBV13; clone_size: NA; cdr3_aa: CASSFQRGSEQFF; cdr3_nt: TGTGCCAGCAGCTTTCAGCGGGGGAGTGAGCAGTTCTTC
d_call: TRBD2; j_call: TRBJ2-2; v_call: TRBV5-1; clone_size: NA; cdr3_aa: CASSPRLAGGTGELFF; cdr3_nt: TGCGCCAGCAGCCCAAGACTAGCGGGAGGTACCGGGGAGCTGTTTTTT
d_call: TRBD2; j_call: TRBJ2-1; v_call: TRBV25-1; clone_size: NA; cdr3_aa: CASSESGSGGANEQFF; cdr3_nt: TGTGCCAGCAGTGAGAGTGGCAGCGGGGGGGCCAATGAGCAGTTCTTC
d_call: NA; j_call: TRBJ1-1; v_call: TRBV9; clone_size: NA; cdr3_aa: CASSAGGGRSEAFF; cdr3_nt: TGTGCCAGCAGCGCCGGCGGGGGGCGGAGTGAAGCTTTCTTT
d_call: TRBD1; j_call: TRBJ2-7; v_call: TRBV6-5; clone_size: NA; cdr3_aa: CASSPRTGLTYEQYF; cdr3_nt: TGTGCCAGCAGCCCCCGGACAGGATTAACCTACGAGCAGTACTTC
d_call: NA; j_call: TRBJ1-2; v_call: TRBV24-1; clone_size: NA; cdr3_aa: CAVQGSDGYTF; cdr3_nt: TGTGCCGTACAGGGATCGGATGGCTACACCTTC
d_call: TRBD1; j_call: TRBJ1-5; v_call: TRBV19; clone_size: NA; cdr3_aa: CASSMDRGQPQHF; cdr3_nt: TGTGCCAGTAGTATGGACAGGGGACAGCCCCAGCATTTT
d_call: TRBD1; j_call: TRBJ1-6; v_call: TRBV7-9; clone_size: NA; cdr3_aa: CASSLEGGQATLHF; cdr3_nt: TGTGCCAGCAGCTTAGAGGGGGGACAGGCAACCCTCCACTTT
d_call: NA; j_call: TRBJ1-5; v_call: TRBV12-3/TRBV12-4; clone_size: NA; cdr3_aa: CASSGWGNQPQHF; cdr3_nt: TGTGCCAGCAGTGGGTGGGGGAATCAGCCCCAGCATTTT
d_call: NA; j_call: TRBJ1-2; v_call: TRBV30; clone_size: once; cdr3_aa: CAWSGLKGPLGYTF; cdr3_nt: TGTGCCTGGAGTGGACTAAAGGGACCCCTTGGCTACACCTTC
d_call: NA; j_call: TRBJ2-7; v_call: TRBV7-9; clone_size: NA; cdr3_aa: CASSFGLTPYEQYF; cdr3_nt: TGTGCCAGCAGCTTCGGACTGACCCCCTACGAGCAGTACTTC
d_call: TRBD1; j_call: TRBJ1-5; v_call: TRBV30; clone_size: few; cdr3_aa: CAWSLQGLGVQPQHF; cdr3_nt: TGTGCCTGGAGTCTACAGGGGTTGGGTGTTCAGCCCCAGCATTTT
d_call: NA; j_call: TRBJ1-2; v_call: TRBV3-1/TRBV3-2; clone_size: once; cdr3_aa: CASSQDPGDYGYTF; cdr3_nt: TGTGCCAGCAGCCAAGATCCAGGGGACTATGGCTACACCTTC
d_call: NA; j_call: TRBJ1-5; v_call: TRBV10-3; clone_size: NA; cdr3_aa: CAISEVDRSNQPQHF; cdr3_nt: TGTGCCATCAGTGAGGTCGACAGAAGCAATCAGCCCCAGCATTTT
d_call: NA; j_call: TRBJ2-7; v_call: TRBV3-1/TRBV3-2; clone_size: few; cdr3_aa: CASSQERGPRRYEQYF; cdr3_nt: TGTGCCAGCAGCCAAGAGAGGGGCCCCCGTCGGTACGAGCAGTACTTC
d_call: NA; j_call: TRBJ1-2; v_call: TRBV24-1; clone_size: NA; cdr3_aa: CATRSTGTERGDYGYTF; cdr3_nt: TGTGCCACCAGATCCACCGGGACTGAAAGGGGGGACTATGGCTACACCTTC
d_call: NA; j_call: TRBJ2-5; v_call: TRBV7-6; clone_size: once; cdr3_aa: CASSLGVSEGETQYF; cdr3_nt: TGTGCCAGCAGCTTAGGGGTCTCGGAAGGGGAGACCCAGTACTTC
d_call: NA; j_call: TRBJ1-5; v_call: TRBV6-1; clone_size: once; cdr3_aa: CASSEGAGSSQPQHF; cdr3_nt: TGTGCCAGCAGTGAAGGGGCAGGGTCGAGCCAGCCCCAGCATTTT
d_call: TRBD2; j_call: TRBJ2-7; v_call: TRBV30; clone_size: NA; cdr3_aa: CAWSDLGLAGTLYEQYF; cdr3_nt: TGTGCCTGGAGTGACCTAGGACTAGCGGGTACCCTCTACGAGCAGTACTTC
d_call: NA; j_call: TRBJ1-1; v_call: TRBV24-1; clone_size: few; cdr3_aa: CATRGTAGVRTEAFF; cdr3_nt: TGTGCCACCAGGGGGACGGCGGGGGTAAGGACTGAAGCTTTCTTT
d_call: NA; j_call: TRBJ2-7; v_call: TRBV2; clone_size: NA; cdr3_aa: CASSPSSYEQYF; cdr3_nt: TGTGCCAGCAGTCCGAGCTCCTACGAGCAGTACTTC
d_call: NA; j_call: TRBJ1-2; v_call: TRBV6-5; clone_size: NA; cdr3_aa: CASSYSQGVSAYGYTF; cdr3_nt: TGTGCCAGCAGTTACTCCCAGGGAGTATCCGCATATGGCTACACCTTC
d_call: NA; j_call: TRBJ1-1; v_call: TRBV11-2; clone_size: NA; cdr3_aa: CASSLQITGYMNTEAFF; cdr3_nt: TGTGCCAGCAGCTTACAAATTACAGGTTACATGAACACTGAAGCTTTCTTT
d_call: TRBD2; j_call: TRBJ2-7; v_call: TRBV11-3; clone_size: NA; cdr3_aa: CASSLAGGPGNEQYF; cdr3_nt: TGTGCCAGCAGCTTAGCGGGGGGGCCGGGCAACGAGCAGTACTTC
d_call: TRBD1; j_call: TRBJ2-5; v_call: TRBV5-1; clone_size: once; cdr3_aa: CASRDRARGQETQYF; cdr3_nt: TGCGCCAGCAGAGACAGGGCCAGAGGGCAAGAGACCCAGTACTTC
d_call: NA; j_call: TRBJ2-1; v_call: TRBV19; clone_size: NA; cdr3_aa: CASSIQSSSYNEQFF; cdr3_nt: TGTGCCAGTAGTATTCAATCTAGCTCCTACAATGAGCAGTTCTTC
d_call: TRBD2; j_call: TRBJ2-3; v_call: TRBV19; clone_size: NA; cdr3_aa: CASSKGLAGSLGDTQYF; cdr3_nt: TGTGCCAGTAGTAAGGGACTAGCGGGGTCGTTGGGAGATACGCAGTATTTT
d_call: NA; j_call: TRBJ2-5; v_call: TRBV5-1; clone_size: NA; cdr3_aa: CASSSGPKEPETQYF; cdr3_nt: TGCGCCAGCAGCTCCGGACCTAAGGAGCCGGAGACCCAGTACTTC
d_call: NA; j_call: TRBJ1-2; v_call: TRBV29-1; clone_size: NA; cdr3_aa: CSVEWGGNGYTF; cdr3_nt: TGCAGCGTTGAATGGGGAGGGAACGGCTACACCTTC
d_call: TRBD2; j_call: TRBJ2-7; v_call: TRBV6-5; clone_size: NA; cdr3_aa: CASNDRTSVSYEQYF; cdr3_nt: TGTGCCAGCAACGATAGGACTAGCGTCTCCTACGAGCAGTACTTC
d_call: NA; j_call: TRBJ1-2; v_call: TRBV6-4; clone_size: NA; cdr3_aa: CASSDGGSRYGYTF; cdr3_nt: TGTGCCAGCAGTGACGGGGGATCTCGCTATGGCTACACCTTC
d_call: TRBD1; j_call: TRBJ2-3; v_call: TRBV30; clone_size: NA; cdr3_aa: CAWSVGQGSTDTQYF; cdr3_nt: TGTGCCTGGAGTGTAGGACAGGGGTCAACAGATACGCAGTATTTT
d_call: TRBD1; j_call: TRBJ1-2; v_call: TRBV15; clone_size: NA; cdr3_aa: CATSSWDRDNYGYTF; cdr3_nt: TGTGCCACCAGCAGTTGGGACAGGGATAACTATGGCTACACCTTC
d_call: NA; j_call: TRBJ2-5; v_call: TRBV5-1; clone_size: NA; cdr3_aa: CASKVKASGETQYF; cdr3_nt: TGCGCCAGCAAAGTCAAGGCCTCAGGGGAGACCCAGTACTTC
d_call: NA; j_call: TRBJ2-3; v_call: TRBV6-2/TRBV6-3; clone_size: NA; cdr3_aa: CASSFRGVSTDTQYF; cdr3_nt: TGTGCCAGCAGTTTCCGAGGGGTAAGCACAGATACGCAGTATTTT
d_call: TRBD1; j_call: TRBJ1-2; v_call: TRBV6-5; clone_size: once; cdr3_aa: CASSWTGGYGYTF; cdr3_nt: TGTGCCAGCAGTTGGACAGGGGGCTATGGCTACACCTTC
d_call: TRBD2; j_call: TRBJ2-2; v_call: TRBV19; clone_size: NA; cdr3_aa: CASSRLAGNTGELFF; cdr3_nt: TGTGCCAGTAGTCGACTAGCGGGGAACACCGGGGAGCTGTTTTTT
d_call: NA; j_call: TRBJ1-3; v_call: TRBV3-1/TRBV3-2; clone_size: few; cdr3_aa: CASRVSAGPVYSGNTIYF; cdr3_nt: TGTGCCAGCAGGGTCTCTGCAGGACCAGTTTACTCTGGAAACACCATATATTTT
d_call: NA; j_call: TRBJ1-6; v_call: TRBV3-1/TRBV3-2; clone_size: NA; cdr3_aa: CASNQGWSPLHF; cdr3_nt: TGTGCCAGCAACCAGGGGTGGTCACCCCTCCACTTT
d_call: NA; j_call: TRBJ2-7; v_call: TRBV5-6; clone_size: NA; cdr3_aa: CASSFRDEQYF; cdr3_nt: TGTGCCAGCAGCTTCCGGGACGAGCAGTACTTC
d_call: NA; j_call: TRBJ2-3; v_call: TRBV6-2/TRBV6-3; clone_size: NA; cdr3_aa: CASSWAGGGTDTQYF; cdr3_nt: TGTGCCAGCAGCTGGGCAGGGGGGGGCACAGATACGCAGTATTTT
d_call: NA; j_call: TRBJ1-6; v_call: TRBV9; clone_size: NA; cdr3_aa: CASSVGDTNSPLHF; cdr3_nt: TGTGCCAGCAGCGTTGGGGACACCAATTCACCCCTCCACTTT
d_call: NA; j_call: TRBJ2-4; v_call: TRBV11-3; clone_size: NA; cdr3_aa: CASRNGYGELGKNIQYF; cdr3_nt: TGTGCCAGCAGAAACGGATATGGGGAATTAGGCAAAAACATTCAGTACTTC
d_call: TRBD1; j_call: TRBJ1-2; v_call: TRBV5-1; clone_size: NA; cdr3_aa: CASSLSGTGTNYGYTF; cdr3_nt: TGCGCCAGCAGCTTATCCGGGACAGGAACCAACTATGGCTACACCTTC
d_call: NA; j_call: TRBJ1-2; v_call: TRBV18; clone_size: once; cdr3_aa: CASSLKTDNHGYTF; cdr3_nt: TGTGCCAGCTCACTAAAGACAGACAACCATGGCTACACCTTC
d_call: TRBD1; j_call: TRBJ1-5; v_call: TRBV10-3; clone_size: NA; cdr3_aa: CAIRAGTGNNQPQHF; cdr3_nt: TGTGCCATCAGAGCCGGGACAGGGAACAATCAGCCCCAGCATTTT
d_call: NA; j_call: TRBJ1-4; v_call: TRBV2; clone_size: NA; cdr3_aa: CASTGHSTLKEKLFF; cdr3_nt: TGTGCCAGCACGGGACACTCTACACTAAAGGAAAAACTGTTTTTT
d_call: NA; j_call: TRBJ1-1; v_call: TRBV5-1; clone_size: NA; cdr3_aa: CASSSGDRPNTEAFF; cdr3_nt: TGCGCCAGCAGCTCCGGAGACAGACCGAACACTGAAGCTTTCTTT
d_call: NA; j_call: TRBJ1-5; v_call: TRBV19; clone_size: NA; cdr3_aa: CASSIGRGQPQHF; cdr3_nt: TGTGCCAGTAGTATAGGGCGGGGGCAGCCCCAGCATTTT
d_call: TRBD1; j_call: TRBJ2-7; v_call: TRBV19; clone_size: NA; cdr3_aa: CASSIGTGVSYEQYF; cdr3_nt: TGTGCCAGTAGTATAGGGACAGGCGTCTCCTACGAGCAGTACTTC